A single sample is the source of the 20 T cell receptor beta chains below, sequenced in a study of control samples from healthy donors and cancer patients. Here immunoSEQ multiplex PCR was the method, and the copy in TCRdb shows in-frame clones only, minus some. This sample has 95,000 to 150,000 clones, with roughly 90% found just once. Sequenced: blood. Receptors originate from a woman in her late teens or twenties in good health.

The V gene is TRBV4-3, the J gene TRBJ1-2; no definite D call. CDR1 and CDR2 from the germline V gene are LGHNA and YSLEER. The CDR3 extends over 16 amino acids. V was pared by 1 base and J by 5 bases, with 17 bases between. The CDR3 DNA follows: TGCGCCAGCAGCCAAGCTTTAGGGCCTGGGAGTTATGGCTACACCTTC. It translates to CASSQALGPGSYGYTF.

The DNA for the CDR3 is TGCGCCAGCAGCTTGACAGGGCTAGAGACCCAGTACTTC. It yields the protein CASSLTGLETQYF. This chain links TRBV5-1 with TRBJ2-5, with a tentative D call TRBD1 (6 bases). The V end lost 1 base, the J end lost 4 bases, and 8 bases lay between the germline ends. Germline-derived CDR1 and CDR2 are SGHRS and YFSETQ. The CDR3 sequence is 13 residues long.

V gene TRBV7-2 combines with J gene TRBJ2-7; TRBD1 matches 8 bases. CDR3 length: 19 residues. Per the germline V gene, CDR1 is SGHTA and CDR2 is FQGNSA. The junction had 16 bases not matched to a gene; V was cut back by 1 base and J by 2 bases. The CDR3 reads CASSLGPFRTGQRAYEQYF. The CDR3 DNA reads TGTGCCAGCAGCTTAGGCCCGTTCCGGACAGGGCAGCGCGCCTACGAGCAGTACTTC. The whole variable domain, remainder taken from reference TRBV7-2 and TRBJ2-7, is GAGVSQSPSNKVTEKGKDVELRCDPISGHTALYWYRQSLGQGLEFLIYFQGNSAPDKSGLPSDRFSAERTGGSVSTLTIQRTQQEDSAVYLCASSLGPFRTGQRAYEQYFGPGTRLTVT.

CDR3 region: CASSSLSGAFTGELFF. DNA of the CDR3: TGTGCCAGCAGCTCCCTATCGGGGGCCTTCACCGGGGAGCTGTTTTTT. The chain is built from TRBV7-2 and TRBJ2-2, with D perhaps given as TRBD1 or TRBD2 (6 bases each). V was pared by 4 bases and J by 4 bases, with 16 bases between. The CDR3 extends over 16 amino acids. Germline-derived CDR1 and CDR2 are SGHTA and FQGNSA.

The rearrangement links TRBV25-1 to TRBJ2-3, with 10 bases that match TRBD2. In germline, CDR1 is MGHDK, CDR2 SYGVNS. The CDR3 has 15 amino acids. Unmatched junction bases numbered 6, after V lost 6 bases and J lost 3 bases. The CDR3 here is CASSRAGGATDTQYF. The CDR3 bases are TGTGCCAGCAGCCGAGCGGGGGGGGCGACAGATACGCAGTATTTT.

V usage is TRBV30 and J usage is TRBJ2-7, with a weak D call TRBD2 (6 bases). This CDR3 has 11 amino acids. CDR1 is GTSNPN and CDR2 is SVGIG in the germline V gene (reference sequence). With 5 bases removed from V and 6 bases from J, the gap between germline ends came to 11 bases. The CDR3 DNA reads as TGTGCCTGGTCTGGAGGGGTCGAGCAGTACTTC. It yields the protein CAWSGGVEQYF.

The chain joins TRBV19 to TRBJ1-1; D is uncertain. In germline, CDR1 is LNHDA, CDR2 SQIVND (reference sequence). The CDR3 has 15 amino acids. Trimming shortened V by 3 bases and J by 5 bases, and 16 bases separated the two germline ends. The CDR3 spells CASSIRAALATEAFF. CDR3 bases: TGTGCCAGTAGTATTAGGGCCGCCCTGGCGACTGAAGCTTTCTTT. The variable domain in full, completed from reference TRBV19 and TRBJ1-1, reads DGGITQSPKYLFRKEGQNVTLSCEQNLNHDAMYWYRQDPGQGLRLIYYSQIVNDFQKGDIAEGYSVSREKKESFPLTVTSAQKNPTAFYLCASSIRAALATEAFFGQGTRLTVV.

V gene TRBV7-3 combines with J gene TRBJ1-1, with a weak D call TRBD1 (6 bases). The CDR3 runs to 14 residues. The germline gives CDR1 SGHTA, CDR2 FQGTGA. V dropped 5 bases and J dropped 1 base, with 11 bases sitting between them. CDR3 nucleotides: TGTGCCAGCAGCACCGGACAGCCGAACACTGAAGCTTTCTTT. Residues: CASSTGQPNTEAFF. The full variable domain, completed using reference TRBV7-3 and TRBJ1-1, is GAGVSQTPSNKVTEKGKYVELRCDPISGHTALYWYRQSLGQGPEFLIYFQGTGAADDSGLPNDRFFAVRPEGSVSTLKIQRTERGDSAVYLCASSTGQPNTEAFFGQGTRLTVV.

The sample holds a few counts of this clone. The rearrangement joins TRBV5-3 to TRBJ2-7; 8 bases match TRBD1. TRBV5-3 is classed as an ORF, of uncertain function. Unmatched junction bases numbered 2, after V lost 0 bases and J lost 0 bases. This CDR3 has 15 amino acids. As DNA, the CDR3 is TGTGCCAGAAGCTTGGATACAGGGGGCTCCTACGAGCAGTACTTC. It translates to CARSLDTGGSYEQYF.

The J gene is TRBJ2-6, the V gene TRBV7-8, with 9 bases fitting TRBD1. The V gene's germline CDR1 is SGHVS and CDR2 FQNEAQ. Germline trimming cut 4 bases from V and 2 bases from J; bases unmatched to any gene: 6. The CDR3 spans 17 residues. The CDR3 DNA reads as TGTGCCAGCAGCTCGGGACAGGGAAGACCTGGGGCCAACGTCCTGACTTTC. Translating it yields CASSSGQGRPGANVLTF.

The chain links TRBV4-2 to TRBJ2-7; D remains ambiguous. V lost 4 bases and J 7 bases, leaving 17 bases between the germline ends. Germline CDR1 reads LGHNA; CDR2 reads YNFKEQ. The CDR3 has 14 residues. This chain's CDR3 is CASSLDRSYPEQYF. CDR3 DNA: TGTGCCAGCAGCCTCGACCGTAGTTACCCTGAGCAGTACTTC.

The J gene is TRBJ1-5, the V gene TRBV21-1; the D call in the table, TRBD1, was not verified against the DNA. TRBV21-1 is designated a pseudogene. CDR3 length equals 10 residues. DNA of the CDR3: TGTGCCCCAGGTTGGGAGCCCCAGCATTTT. This codes for CAPGWEPQHF.

J is TRBJ1-3 and V is TRBV28, with D hard to call. Trimming removed 7 bases at V and 4 bases at J, with 5 bases between. The germline V gene encodes CDR1 MDHEN and CDR2 SYDVKM. The CDR3 covers 11 residues. The CDR3 loop reads CASTWGNTIYF. CDR3 coding DNA: TGTGCCAGCACCTGGGGAAACACCATATATTTT.

The chain couples TRBV7-8 to TRBJ2-5, with D uncertain. CDR3 length: 12 amino acids. Trimming removed 4 bases at V and 2 bases at J, with 5 bases between. CDR1 and CDR2 from the germline V gene are SGHVS and FQNEAQ. The CDR3 loop is CASSSSQETQYF. CDR3 sequence (DNA): TGTGCCAGCAGCTCGAGTCAAGAGACCCAGTACTTC.

The rearrangement links TRBV7-9 to TRBJ1-2; D is unclear. The V gene's germline CDR1 is SEHNR and CDR2 FQNEAQ (reference sequence). This CDR3 comprises 15 residues. V was shortened by 2 bases and J by 1 base, with 11 bases between the two germline ends. CDR3 loop: CASSLNRGDNYGYTF. DNA for the CDR3: TGTGCCAGCAGCTTAAATCGGGGTGATAACTATGGCTACACCTTC.

The genes are TRBV4-3 and TRBJ2-7; 8 nucleotides match TRBD1. J gave up 2 bases and V 2 bases, and 8 bases lay outside the gene matches. CDR3 size: 16 residues. The germline gives CDR1 LGHNA, CDR2 YSLEER. CDR3 DNA: TGCGCCAGCAGCCAACTTCTCGAGACAGGGGCCTACGAGCAGTACTTC. Amino acid sequence: CASSQLLETGAYEQYF.

This clone was recorded once. The chain has TRBV7-9 and TRBJ1-2; D gene ambiguous. The V and J ends lost 2 bases and 0 bases respectively, with 4 bases between them. Germline V gives CDR1 SEHNR, CDR2 FQNEAQ (reference sequence). This CDR3 is built from 13 residues. CDR3 residues: CASSLQANYGYTF. The DNA of the CDR3 is TGTGCCAGCAGCTTACAGGCTAACTATGGCTACACCTTC.

This chain links TRBV10-3 with TRBJ2-7; D unclear. V was pared by 7 bases and J by 6 bases, with 10 bases between. The CDR3 totals 11 residues. Per the germline V gene, CDR1 is ENHRY and CDR2 is SYGVKD. The CDR3: CAIKELGEQYF. Here the CDR3 DNA reads TGTGCCATCAAAGAATTAGGCGAGCAGTACTTC.

This clone was picked up one time. The CDR3 DNA reads as TGTGCCAGCAGCGTAGAAGGGGGGACAGCCTATGAAAAACTGTTTTTT. Residues: CASSVEGGTAYEKLFF. The rearrangement joins TRBV9 to TRBJ1-4; 7 bases are shared with TRBD1. Germline CDR1 is SGDLS and CDR2 is YYNGEE. V lost 0 bases to trimming and J lost 6 bases; unmatched junction nucleotides: 8. CDR3 length equals 16 residues.

This clone appeared a single time. The chain has TRBV7-9 and TRBJ1-1; D ambiguous. V was trimmed by 0 bases and J by 1 base, leaving 3 bases between them. The CDR3 has 13 residues. CDR1 and CDR2 (germline): SEHNR, FQNEAQ (reference sequence). As DNA, the CDR3 is TGTGCCAGCAGCTTAGCTCAGAACACTGAAGCTTTCTTT. As protein: CASSLAQNTEAFF.